The entry that follows covers one T cell receptor (beta chain) sequence. V lost 1 base and J lost 8, with 22 bases in between. Germline values: CDR1 LGHNA, CDR2 YSLEER. The CDR3 totals 17 residues. A second about 6 to 12 cycle PCR used barcoded and J-beta primers. TCRdb recomputed calls from the 5' RACE reads with MiXCR, one row per CDR3 protein. The sample includes 600,000 to 1,000,000 distinct CDR3 sequences, just under 25% of them seen just once. This entry comes from a study of blood T cells in healthy people across ages. Study overall: For every two T cells, template switching captured about one barcoded beta molecule.

This sample also appeared in a second study, on T cells of mothers and their children. That publication notes: The authors found no persistent microchimeric T cell clones.

The sequencing input was blood. The sequence was obtained from a boy between 10 and 17 years old in good health. V and J are TRBV4-3 and TRBJ2-3; D is possibly TRBD1 or TRBD2 (7 bases each). In DNA, the CDR3 is TGCGCCAGCAGCCAAGGATCCCCCTCGGGACAGCGGGGTACGCAGTATTTT. Translated: CASSQGSPSGQRGTQYF.